This T cell receptor (beta chain) was retrieved from a study of T cells expressing NK-cell markers. Study context: The study sequenced eight donors, seven HCMV-seropositive and one seronegative.

There are 16 residues in the CDR3. Germline CDR1 and CDR2: LGHNA and YNFKEQ. Reprocessing the 5' RACE reads, TCRdb reports a single entry for every CDR3 protein and omits DNA. This sample lists roughly 380,000 distinct CDR3 sequences; its ten largest clones have 5.2%. This clonotype was obtained from a man aged 18-70 years in good health. The rearrangement joins TRBV4-2 to TRBJ1-2; there is no DNA to check the TCRdb D call of TRBD1. Sequences were obtained from blood T cells: a sorted CD56 or NKG2C T cell subset, CD4+ or CD8+ T cells, or bulk PBMC T cells (not recorded which). This CDR3 is CASSQPAGQGNRGYTF.